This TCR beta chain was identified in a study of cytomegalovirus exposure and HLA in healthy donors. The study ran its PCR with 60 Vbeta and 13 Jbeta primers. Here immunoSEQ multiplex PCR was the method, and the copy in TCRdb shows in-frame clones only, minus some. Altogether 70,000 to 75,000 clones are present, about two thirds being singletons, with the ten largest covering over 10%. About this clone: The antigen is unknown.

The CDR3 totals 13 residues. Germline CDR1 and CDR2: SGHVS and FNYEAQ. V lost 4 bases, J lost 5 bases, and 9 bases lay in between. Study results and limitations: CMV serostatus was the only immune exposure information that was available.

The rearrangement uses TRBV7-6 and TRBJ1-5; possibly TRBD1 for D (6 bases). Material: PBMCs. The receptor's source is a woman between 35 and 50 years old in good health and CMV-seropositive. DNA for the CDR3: TGTGCCAGCAGCTCTAACAGGGATCAGCCCCAGCATTTT. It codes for CASSSNRDQPQHF.